Each of the 5 T cell receptor beta chains below was sequenced from the same sample in a study of cytomegalovirus exposure and HLA in healthy donors. The PCR contained 60 Vbeta and 13 Jbeta primers. The protocol was immunoSEQ multiplex PCR, while the TCRdb copy is restricted to in-frame clones and leaves out a portion. The sample has roughly 200,000 clones; roughly 73% are singletons. Sequencing used PBMCs. All receptors derive from a woman aged 30 to 39 in good health and CMV-seronegative.

The genes are TRBV4-1 and TRBJ2-2; 11 bases fit TRBD1. The germline CDR1 and CDR2 sequences are MGHRA and YSYEKL. J lost 6 bases, V lost 3 bases, and 15 bases had no gene match. The CDR3 is 19 residues long. DNA for the CDR3: TGCGCCAGCAGCCAGGGGTTCGTGGGGGACAGGGGGGTATCCGGGGAGCTGTTTTTT. Residues: CASSQGFVGDRGVSGELFF.

The rearrangement uses TRBV4-3 and TRBJ2-7; 7 positions match TRBD2. Germline V gene lookup returns CDR1 LGHNA and CDR2 YSLEER. The CDR3 loop spans 16 amino acids. The V segment lost 4 bases and the J segment 2 bases; nucleotides outside the gene matches: 11. The CDR3 DNA reads TGCGCCAGCAGCCCCGGGCGGGCTAGCGGAACCTACGAGCAGTACTTC. This sequence encodes CASSPGRASGTYEQYF.

There are a few counts of this clone. V usage is TRBV19 and J usage is TRBJ2-7, with a weak D call TRBD2 (5 bases). This CDR3 is 14 amino acids long. Germline-derived CDR1 and CDR2 are LNHDA and SQIVND (reference sequence). V was trimmed by 5 bases and J by 5 bases, leaving 16 bases between them. The CDR3 loop reads CASSVRELVNEQYF. The CDR3 DNA is TGTGCCAGTAGTGTCCGGGAACTAGTCAACGAGCAGTACTTC.

The CDR3 coding sequence is TGTGCCAGCAGCCGCATTCCCACGTGGGGGGACACCGGGGAGCTGTTTTTT. It codes for CASSRIPTWGDTGELFF. J is TRBJ2-2 and V is TRBV28; a possible D gene is TRBD2 (6 bases). Trimming pared 6 bases from V and 3 bases from J, leaving 20 bases between. The CDR3 has 17 residues. Germline V gene sequence: CDR1 MDHEN, CDR2 SYDVKM.

This rearrangement joins TRBV7-3 to TRBJ2-3, with 9 bases aligning to TRBD2. CDR1 and CDR2 from the germline V gene are SGHTA and FQGTGA. The CDR3 runs 14 residues. The V and J ends lost 5 bases and 3 bases, in that order; junction bases with no gene match: 3. The CDR3 protein is CASSPRGGTDTQYF. CDR3 bases: TGTGCCAGCAGCCCGCGGGGGGGAACAGATACGCAGTATTTT.